This T cell receptor beta chain was obtained from a study of blood T cells in healthy people across ages (dated by TCRdb to 2013 to 2016). Turning to the overall study: In model experiments, template switching captured roughly one uniquely barcoded TCR beta cDNA molecule for every two T cells. Donors of different ages were randomly distributed across sequencing lanes to avoid experimental bias. The study measured age-related changes in TCR beta repertoire diversity using deep sequencing normalized with unique cDNA molecular identifiers. Four age groups were formed from the donors: young (average approximately 15 years), middle-aged (approximately 40), aged (62) and long-lived (less than 85). Two additional independent replicas of 1 million unique cDNA reads from the same blood draw were analyzed for two donors (one aged 18 to 30 and one aged 80 or older). Paper-wide results and their limitations: The long-lived group showed more naive CD4+ T cells, fewer expanded clones and increased TCR diversity than the aged group, suggesting age selection. Estimates of total diversity based on one million sequenced T cells were regarded as lower bounds and as underestimates. Donor CMV infection status was unknown, potentially confounding age-related changes in expanded clonotypes. Observed TCR beta diversity per million T cells fell roughly linearly with age, and a significant reduction was already apparent by age roughly 40. Because profiling used bulk unsorted PBMCs, naive and antigen-experienced compartments could not be compared conclusively. Observed TCR beta diversity correlated strongly with the percentage of naive T cells measured by flow cytometry.

Trimming leaves V shorter by 0 bases and J shorter by 5 bases, with the junction holding 5 bases beyond the gene matches. The CDR3, from cysteine to phenylalanine, totals 15 residues. The read is trimmed to its CDR3 DNA, 45 bases read in frame from base 1. CDR1 and CDR2 are drawn from the germline V gene (reference sequence): SGHKS, YYEKEE. Systemically healthy Caucasian individuals from Russia, some 38 in total and aged about 6 to 100 years, were included as donors. Each donor gave 8 to 10 milliliters of peripheral blood, drawn into EDTA-treated Vacutainer tubes. Ficoll-Paque density-gradient centrifugation was used to isolate PBMCs, with at least 6 million obtained per sample. Total RNA, at least 6 micrograms per sample, was extracted from PBMCs with Trizol reagent. For every donor, an aliquot of PBMCs went through flow cytometry to measure the percentages of naive CD45RAhigh/CD27high T cells. Libraries were constructed by 5' RACE. TCRdb names Illumina HiSeq 2500 as the instrument used. A second roughly 7 to 12 cycle PCR used a sample-barcoded 5' primer and a J-beta primer mix. A template-switch 5' adaptor carrying 12 random nucleotides introduced a unique molecular identifier onto each TCR beta cDNA molecule. Each sample yielded at least 2.5 million CDR3-containing paired-end reads. First-strand cDNA synthesis was performed from all RNA using the Mint cDNA synthesis kit, with priming by a TRBC-specific oligonucleotide. All cDNA was treated with uracil-DNA glycosylase and then went through a first 18-cycle PCR with the universal primers M1SS and BC2_uni_R. The source study handled its data this way. Normalization of each sample was performed by random selection of 1 million high-quality reads, each carrying a distinct molecular identifier. Instead of being binned into consensus sequences, reads that shared molecular identifiers were thrown out. MiTCR, with a Q25 quality threshold and the strictest error-elimination algorithm, was used for CDR3 identification, clonotype clustering and error correction. A nonparametric unseen species model with Euler transformation was used to estimate lower-bound total TCR beta diversity. Starting from the raw public reads, TCRdb applied fastp trimming at Q25, assembled clones with MiXCR and retained in-frame beta chains. Rows with one shared CDR3 protein collapse into an entry with the most common genes and DNA. The V and J calls shown here were made by TCRdb, not taken from the authors' results. This sample holds 1.5 million to 2 million distinct CDR3 sequences; around half were observed only once. Over 2% of the sample is in the top ten clones.

To note about this clonotype: It has no known antigen specificity. Nothing much larger sits one base from this clone, and base qualities are not available.

The sequence came from a woman aged 40 to 50 in good health. Sequencing used blood. The sequence links TRBV5-5 to TRBJ2-1; TRBD1 lines up with 7 middle nucleotides. The nucleotide sequence reads TGTGCCAGCAGCTTGGGACAGGGCGTGGACAATGAGCAGTTCTTC. The encoded protein is CASSLGQGVDNEQFF.